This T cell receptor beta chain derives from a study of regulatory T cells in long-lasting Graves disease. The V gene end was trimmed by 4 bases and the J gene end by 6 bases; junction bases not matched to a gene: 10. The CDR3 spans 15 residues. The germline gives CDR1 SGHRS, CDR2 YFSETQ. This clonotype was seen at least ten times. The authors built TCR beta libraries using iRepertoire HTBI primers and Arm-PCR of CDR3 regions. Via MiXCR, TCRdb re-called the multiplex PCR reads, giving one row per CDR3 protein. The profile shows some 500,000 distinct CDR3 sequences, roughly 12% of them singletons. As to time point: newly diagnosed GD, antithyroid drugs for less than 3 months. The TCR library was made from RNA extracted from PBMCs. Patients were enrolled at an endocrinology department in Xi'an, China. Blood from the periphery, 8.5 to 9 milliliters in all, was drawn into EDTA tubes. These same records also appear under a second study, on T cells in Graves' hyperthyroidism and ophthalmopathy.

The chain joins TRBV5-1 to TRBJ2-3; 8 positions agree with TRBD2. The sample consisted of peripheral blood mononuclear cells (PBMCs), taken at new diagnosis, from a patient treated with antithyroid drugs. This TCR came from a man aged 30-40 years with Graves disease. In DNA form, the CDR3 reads TGCGCCAGCAGCCCGCAGACGGGAGGGGTCGATACGCAGTATTTT. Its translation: CASSPQTGGVDTQYF. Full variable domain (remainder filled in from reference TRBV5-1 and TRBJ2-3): KAGVTQTPRYLIKTRGQQVTLSCSPISGHRSVSWYQQTPGQGLQFLFEYFSETQRNKGNFPGRFSGRQFSNSRSEMNVSTLELGDSALYLCASSPQTGGVDTQYFGPGTRLTVL.